A selection of T cell receptor beta chains follows, all from one sample in a study of blood T cell repertoires in COVID-19. Clones were read by immunoSEQ multiplex PCR, and TCRdb kept only the in-frame ones, dropping some. The sample includes around 30,000 clones, around 90% of them seen just once. The sample comprised peripheral blood. The receptor set was obtained from a man between 65 and 80 years old with active COVID-19. The CDR3 runs from the conserved cysteine through the conserved F or W. The D gene is left open where the match is weak. Expanded clones get a size class; other rows say once, few or many, or leave the size out.

CDR3: CASRERSLANEKLFF
DNA: TGTGCCAGCAGAGAAAGGAGTTTGGCTAATGAAAAACTGTTTTTT
J: TRBJ1-4
V: TRBV2
D: -
size: once

CDR3: CASSLERTASGSTDTQYF
DNA: TGTGCCAGCAGCTTAGAACGTACGGCTAGCGGGAGTACAGATACGCAGTATTTT
J: TRBJ2-3
V: TRBV7-9
D: TRBD2
size: -

CDR3: CASSVSGVGGYEQYF
DNA: TGCGCCAGCAGCGTTTCAGGGGTTGGTGGATACGAGCAGTACTTC
J: TRBJ2-7
V: TRBV5-1
D: -
size: -

CDR3: CASSLGEAGEETQYF
DNA: TGTGCCAGCAGCTTGGGAGAAGCGGGAGAAGAGACCCAGTACTTC
J: TRBJ2-5
V: TRBV5-4
D: TRBD2
size: -

CDR3: CASSQDAGPYEQYF
DNA: TGCGCCAGCAGCCAAGACGCAGGGCCCTACGAGCAGTACTTC
J: TRBJ2-7
V: TRBV4-3
D: -
size: -

CDR3: CASSLTGEGYTF
DNA: TGTGCCAGCAGTTTGACAGGGGAGGGCTACACCTTC
J: TRBJ1-2
V: TRBV2
D: TRBD1
size: once

CDR3: CAWAQGFSNQPQHF
DNA: TGTGCCTGGGCACAGGGCTTTAGCAATCAGCCCCAGCATTTT
J: TRBJ1-5
V: TRBV30
D: -
size: once

CDR3: CASSPGQVYGYTF
DNA: TGTGCCAGCTCACCGGGACAGGTCTATGGCTACACCTTC
J: TRBJ1-2
V: TRBV18
D: TRBD1
size: once

CDR3: CASSLDSTYEQYF
DNA: TGTGCCAGCAGCTTGGACAGCACCTACGAGCAGTACTTC
J: TRBJ2-7
V: TRBV6-5
D: -
size: -

CDR3: CASSDYNNEQFF
DNA: TGTGCCAGCAGTGACTACAACAATGAGCAGTTCTTC
J: TRBJ2-1
V: TRBV6-4
D: -
size: -

CDR3: CASSPRPQGQETQYF
DNA: TGTGCCAGCAGCCCCAGACCGCAGGGGCAAGAGACCCAGTACTTC
J: TRBJ2-5
V: TRBV7-6
D: -
size: -

CDR3: CASSLGQYNEQFF
DNA: TGCGCCAGCAGCTTGGGGCAGTACAATGAGCAGTTCTTC
J: TRBJ2-1
V: TRBV5-1
D: -
size: -

CDR3: CASSPSGVTGELFF
DNA: TGTGCCAGTAGTCCATCAGGGGTCACCGGGGAGCTGTTTTTT
J: TRBJ2-2
V: TRBV19
D: -
size: few

CDR3: CASSSMRVSYGYTF
DNA: TGTGCCAGCAGCTCAATGCGGGTTAGCTATGGCTACACCTTC
J: TRBJ1-2
V: TRBV7-2
D: -
size: -

CDR3: CASSFGAQASYEQYF
DNA: TGTGCCAGCAGTTTTGGGGCACAGGCCTCCTACGAGCAGTACTTC
J: TRBJ2-7
V: TRBV6-5
D: -
size: -

CDR3: CASSQVGLARHTDTQYF
DNA: TGCGCCAGCAGCCAAGTTGGCCTAGCGAGACACACAGATACGCAGTATTTT
J: TRBJ2-3
V: TRBV4-1
D: -
size: -

CDR3: CASSLVAGVQPQHF
DNA: TGCGCCAGCAGCTTGGTCGCAGGTGTTCAGCCCCAGCATTTT
J: TRBJ1-5
V: TRBV5-1
D: -
size: few

CDR3: CASSNPWTSGHNNEQFF
DNA: TGTGCCAGTAGCAACCCATGGACTAGCGGACACAACAATGAGCAGTTCTTC
J: TRBJ2-1
V: TRBV19
D: TRBD2
size: -

CDR3: CASSLLANTGELFF
DNA: TGTGCCAGTAGTCTACTCGCCAACACCGGGGAGCTGTTTTTT
J: TRBJ2-2
V: TRBV19
D: -
size: -

CDR3: CASSLQGGPTEAFF
DNA: TGTGCCAGCAGCTTACAGGGAGGGCCTACTGAAGCTTTCTTT
J: TRBJ1-1
V: TRBV7-8
D: -
size: -

CDR3: CATSDGAGTGRNTGELFF
DNA: TGTGCCACCAGTGATGGGGCCGGGACAGGGAGGAACACCGGGGAGCTGTTTTTT
J: TRBJ2-2
V: TRBV24-1
D: TRBD1
size: once

CDR3: CASSSGQSYGYTF
DNA: TGTGCCAGCAGTTCCGGACAGAGCTATGGCTACACCTTC
J: TRBJ1-2
V: TRBV12-3/TRBV12-4
D: -
size: once

CDR3: CASRWTGRDEQYF
DNA: TGTGCCAGCAGATGGACTGGTAGGGACGAGCAGTACTTC
J: TRBJ2-7
V: TRBV2
D: -
size: -

CDR3: CASSPQGYNSGANVLTF
DNA: TGTGCCAGCAGCCCACAGGGATACAACTCTGGGGCCAACGTCCTGACTTTC
J: TRBJ2-6
V: TRBV7-2
D: -
size: -

CDR3: CASSVAGTGTYNEQFF
DNA: TGTGCCAGCAGCGTAGCCGGGACAGGTACCTACAATGAGCAGTTCTTC
J: TRBJ2-1
V: TRBV9
D: TRBD1
size: -

CDR3: CASSTRGGGLGKNIQYF
DNA: TGTGCCAGCAGTACCCGGGGTGGGGGACTGGGCAAAAACATTCAGTACTTC
J: TRBJ2-4
V: TRBV25-1
D: -
size: -

CDR3: CASMLGGLINQPQHF
DNA: TGTGCCAGCATGTTGGGGGGACTTATCAATCAGCCCCAGCATTTT
J: TRBJ1-5
V: TRBV2
D: -
size: -

CDR3: CASGASGIRDTGELFF
DNA: TGTGCCTCGGGGGCTAGCGGGATCCGAGACACCGGGGAGCTGTTTTTT
J: TRBJ2-2
V: TRBV30
D: TRBD2
size: -

CDR3: CASSRAGAPSSYNEQFF
DNA: TGTGCCAGCAGTCGCGCGGGAGCCCCTAGCTCCTACAATGAGCAGTTCTTC
J: TRBJ2-1
V: TRBV5-6
D: TRBD2
size: -

CDR3: CASSLDYVGYGYTF
DNA: TGTGCCAGCAGCTTGGACTACGTCGGCTATGGCTACACCTTC
J: TRBJ1-2
V: TRBV5-4
D: -
size: -

CDR3: CASSPDSNYGYTF
DNA: TGTGCCAGCAGCCCCGACAGTAACTATGGCTACACCTTC
J: TRBJ1-2
V: TRBV5-4
D: -
size: -

CDR3: CASSPGTSGIYEQYF
DNA: TGTGCCAGCAGCCCAGGGACTAGCGGGATTTACGAGCAGTACTTC
J: TRBJ2-7
V: TRBV5-4
D: TRBD2
size: few

CDR3: CASSFWGGNTEAFF
DNA: TGTGCCAGCAGCTTTTGGGGAGGGAACACTGAAGCTTTCTTT
J: TRBJ1-1
V: TRBV7-9
D: -
size: once

CDR3: CASSFQGGGQETQYF
DNA: TGTGCCAGCAGTTTTCAGGGTGGGGGGCAAGAGACCCAGTACTTC
J: TRBJ2-5
V: TRBV28
D: -
size: -

CDR3: CASRPNLQRGRGYTF
DNA: TGCGCCAGCAGGCCTAATTTACAGAGAGGGAGAGGCTACACCTTC
J: TRBJ1-2
V: TRBV5-1
D: -
size: -

CDR3: CASSADSSGANVLTF
DNA: TGTGCCAGCAGTGCGGACAGCTCTGGGGCCAACGTCCTGACTTTC
J: TRBJ2-6
V: TRBV27
D: -
size: once